This is a list of T cell receptor beta chains from one sample in a study of shared clonotypes between healthy human individuals. Profiling relied on immunoSEQ multiplex PCR, and the TCRdb table lists in-frame clones only, not all of them. The top ten hold approximately 0.5% of the sample, which has about 1.1 million clones, 78% seen once. Sequenced sample: memory CD4+ T cells from PBMCs. All receptors come from a young man in good health. Some clones in this sample may be carry-over from other donors' samples. Each CDR3 is given with its conserved first and last residue. The D gene is left open where the match is weak. Clone sizes are given selectively: once, few, many, or a class where the clone is expanded.

clone_size	d_call	v_call	j_call	cdr3_aa	cdr3_nt
NA	NA	TRBV18	TRBJ1-4	CASLGETALNEKLFF	TGTGCCAGCTTAGGGGAGACAGCGCTTAATGAAAAACTGTTTTTT
NA	NA	TRBV7-3	TRBJ2-1	CASSFLGGYEQFF	TGTGCCAGCAGCTTCCTGGGCGGCTATGAGCAGTTCTTC
NA	NA	TRBV21-1	TRBJ1-2	CASSRKLGRGYTF	TGTGCCAGCAGCAGGAAGTTGGGTCGTGGCTACACCTTC
NA	NA	TRBV5-1	TRBJ2-3	CASSLAPRLSSDTQYF	TGCGCCAGCAGCTTGGCTCCCAGGCTGAGCTCAGATACGCAGTATTTT
NA	NA	TRBV18	TRBJ1-4	CASVRGPNEKLFF	TGTGCCAGCGTCCGGGGGCCGAATGAAAAACTGTTTTTT
NA	NA	TRBV10-3	TRBJ2-1	CAISDRGEQFF	TGTGCCATCAGTGATCGGGGTGAGCAGTTCTTC
NA	NA	TRBV2	TRBJ2-7	CASRTLIYEQYF	TGTGCCAGCAGAACGTTGATCTACGAGCAGTACTTC
NA	TRBD2	TRBV6-6	TRBJ2-7	CASSYGGTSGSYEQYF	TGTGCCAGCAGTTACGGCGGGACTAGCGGTTCCTACGAGCAGTACTTC
NA	TRBD2	TRBV19	TRBJ2-2	CASSIVLAGSTGELFF	TGTGCCAGTAGTATAGTACTAGCGGGCTCCACCGGGGAGCTGTTTTTT
NA	NA	TRBV7-3	TRBJ2-3	CASSPTGGYDTQYF	TGTGCCAGCAGCCCCACCGGGGGCTACGATACGCAGTATTTT
few	NA	TRBV29-1	TRBJ2-3	CSVSSTDTQYF	TGCAGCGTTTCCAGCACAGATACGCAGTATTTT
NA	TRBD2	TRBV5-1	TRBJ2-1	CASSSRTSGRRGEQFF	TGCGCCAGCAGCTCACGGACTAGCGGGAGGCGTGGTGAGCAGTTCTTC
NA	NA	TRBV28	TRBJ2-1	CASSFGRSSYNEQFF	TGTGCCAGCAGTTTCGGCAGAAGCTCCTACAATGAGCAGTTCTTC
NA	NA	TRBV9	TRBJ2-7	CASSGGVSYEQYF	TGTGCCAGCAGCGGGGGGGTCTCCTACGAGCAGTACTTC